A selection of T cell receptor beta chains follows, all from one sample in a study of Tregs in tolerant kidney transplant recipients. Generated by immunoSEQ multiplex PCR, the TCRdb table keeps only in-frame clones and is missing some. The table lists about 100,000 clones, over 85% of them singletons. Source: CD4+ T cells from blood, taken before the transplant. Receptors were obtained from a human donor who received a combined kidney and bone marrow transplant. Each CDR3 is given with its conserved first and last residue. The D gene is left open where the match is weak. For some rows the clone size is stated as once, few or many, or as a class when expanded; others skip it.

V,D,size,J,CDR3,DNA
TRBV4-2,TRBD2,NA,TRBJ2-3,CASSQSGRGESTDTQYF,TGTGCCAGCAGCCAAAGTGGCCGGGGGGAGAGCACAGATACGCAGTATTTT
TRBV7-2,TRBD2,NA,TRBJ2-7,CASSLSLAGGDEQYF,TGTGCCAGCAGCTTAAGCCTAGCGGGGGGCGACGAGCAGTACTTC
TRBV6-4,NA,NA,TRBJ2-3,CASSYRSTDTQYF,TGTGCCAGCAGTTACCGGAGCACAGATACGCAGTATTTT
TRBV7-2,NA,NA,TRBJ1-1,CASSFSARAEAFF,TGTGCCAGCAGCTTTTCAGCACGGGCTGAAGCTTTCTTT
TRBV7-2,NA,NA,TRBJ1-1,CASSLGGTIEAFF,TGTGCCAGCAGCTTAGGAGGCACGATTGAAGCTTTCTTT
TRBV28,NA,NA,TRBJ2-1,CASTVNNEQFF,TGTGCCAGCACCGTTAACAATGAGCAGTTCTTC
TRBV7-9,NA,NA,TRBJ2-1,CASSSPLVANNEQFF,TGTGCCAGCAGCAGCCCTCTAGTGGCGAACAATGAGCAGTTCTTC
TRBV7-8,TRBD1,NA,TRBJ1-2,CASSLAGGLYGYTF,TGTGCCAGCAGCTTAGCAGGGGGCCTCTATGGCTACACCTTC
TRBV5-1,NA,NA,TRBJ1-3,CASSLSGRSSGNTIYF,TGCGCCAGCAGCTTGTCAGGGCGGTCCTCTGGAAACACCATATATTTT
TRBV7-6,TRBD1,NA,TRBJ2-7,CASSLELSGGYGEQYF,TGTGCCAGCAGCTTAGAGTTGTCAGGGGGATATGGGGAGCAGTACTTC
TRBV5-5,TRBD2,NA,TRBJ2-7,CASSLELAGVYEQYF,TGTGCCAGCAGCTTGGAACTAGCGGGGGTTTACGAGCAGTACTTC
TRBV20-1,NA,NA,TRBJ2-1,CSAFDYRQFF,TGCAGTGCCTTCGACTATCGGCAGTTCTTC
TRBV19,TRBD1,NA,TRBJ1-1,CATKQGTVGRTEAFF,TGTGCCACCAAACAGGGGACGGTTGGACGCACTGAAGCTTTCTTT
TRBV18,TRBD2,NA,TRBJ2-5,CASSPRPHSGGEYF,TGTGCCAGCTCACCACGACCACATAGCGGGGGGGAGTACTTC
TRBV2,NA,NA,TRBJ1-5,CASSLQGSAYQPQHF,TGTGCCAGCAGCTTACAGGGTTCAGCCTATCAGCCCCAGCATTTT
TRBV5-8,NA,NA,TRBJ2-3,CASSHDGPRGTQYF,TGTGCCAGCAGCCATGACGGTCCCCGGGGTACGCAGTATTTT
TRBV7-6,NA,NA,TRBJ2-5,CASSLGGIPTGQRETQYF,TGTGCCAGCAGCTTAGGAGGCATCCCGACAGGCCAACGGGAGACCCAGTACTTC
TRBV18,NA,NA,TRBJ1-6,CASSPVDNSPLHF,TGTGCCAGCTCACCAGTAGATAATTCCCCCCTCCACTTT
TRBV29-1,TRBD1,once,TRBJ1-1,CSVEGGRGFTEAFF,TGCAGCGTTGAAGGCGGCAGGGGGTTTACTGAAGCTTTCTTT
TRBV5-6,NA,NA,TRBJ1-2,CASSLVFLNFYGYTF,TGTGCCAGCAGCTTGGTGTTCCTAAACTTCTATGGCTACACCTTC
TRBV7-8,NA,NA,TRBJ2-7,CASSPLVASYEQYF,TGTGCCAGCAGCCCCCTAGTAGCATCCTACGAGCAGTACTTC
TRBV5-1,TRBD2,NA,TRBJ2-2,CASSLDWLAVTGELFF,TGCGCCAGCAGCTTGGATTGGCTAGCGGTCACCGGGGAGCTGTTTTTT
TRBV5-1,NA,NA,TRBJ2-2,CASSLGATGELFF,TGCGCCAGCAGCTTAGGGGCCACCGGGGAGCTGTTTTTT
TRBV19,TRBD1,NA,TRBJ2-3,CASGKWGQGNKDTQYF,TGTGCCAGTGGAAAGTGGGGACAGGGGAATAAAGATACGCAGTATTTT
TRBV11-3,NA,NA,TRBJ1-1,CASSLDSNTEAFF,TGTGCCAGCAGCTTAGACTCGAACACTGAAGCTTTCTTT
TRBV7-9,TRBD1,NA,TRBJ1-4,CASSSWDRGVEKLFF,TGTGCCAGCAGCTCCTGGGACAGGGGGGTCGAAAAACTGTTTTTT
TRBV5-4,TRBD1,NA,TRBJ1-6,CASSLKSGTAYNSPLHF,TGTGCCAGCAGCCTTAAATCCGGGACAGCGTATAATTCACCCCTCCACTTT
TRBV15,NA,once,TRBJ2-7,CATSRDSGYEQYF,TGTGCCACCAGCAGAGATTCGGGCTACGAGCAGTACTTC
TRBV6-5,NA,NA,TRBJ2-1,CASTRTLGINEQFF,TGTGCCAGCACCCGGACTCTAGGGATCAATGAGCAGTTCTTC
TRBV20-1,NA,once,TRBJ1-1,CSAPVTEAFF,TGCAGTGCCCCGGTCACTGAAGCTTTCTTT
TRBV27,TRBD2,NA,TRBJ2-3,CASSPGTSGSTDTQYF,TGTGCCAGCAGTCCCGGGACTAGCGGGAGCACAGATACGCAGTATTTT
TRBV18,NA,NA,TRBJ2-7,CASSLTFIEPYEQYF,TGTGCCAGCTCACTCACCTTTATAGAGCCTTACGAGCAGTACTTC
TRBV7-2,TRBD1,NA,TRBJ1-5,CASSFDGTGAQPQHF,TGTGCCAGCAGCTTTGATGGGACAGGGGCTCAGCCCCAGCATTTT
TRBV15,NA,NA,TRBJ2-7,CATSRDLSLYGTRTYEQYF,TGTGCCACCAGCAGAGATCTTAGTCTATATGGGACACGGACATACGAGCAGTACTTC
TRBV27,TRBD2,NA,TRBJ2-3,CASSLMREKRETQYF,TGTGCCAGCAGTTTAATGCGGGAGAAGAGGGAAACGCAGTATTTT
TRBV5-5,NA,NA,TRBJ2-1,CASETAVSYNEQFF,TGTGCCAGCGAGACTGCAGTTTCCTACAATGAGCAGTTCTTC
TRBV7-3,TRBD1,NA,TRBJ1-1,CASSPGQMNTEAFF,TGTGCCAGCAGCCCGGGACAGATGAACACTGAAGCTTTCTTT
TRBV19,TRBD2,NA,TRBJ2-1,CASSKPVGGGYSNEQFF,TGTGCCAGTAGTAAGCCGGTGGGCGGGGGGTACTCCAATGAGCAGTTCTTC